This paragraph covers one TCR beta chain sequence. Its antigen is as yet unknown. Primers: 60 Vbeta forward and 13 Jbeta reverse. TCRdb's table, derived via immunoSEQ multiplex PCR, lists solely in-frame clones and lacks some. The sample yields around 200,000 clones, approximately 78% seen once. This sample was taken from a study of cytomegalovirus exposure and HLA in healthy donors. This CDR3 contains 16 residues. Germline trimming cut 1 base from V and 0 bases from J; bases unmatched to any gene: 3. CDR1 is MNHEY and CDR2 is SVGAGI in the germline V gene. Findings and limits, study-wide: Researchers reported in a later analysis that a missense DCLRE1C variant was tied to TCR beta V- and J-gene trimming. Sequence variants that were highly shared formed a cluster that was likely a sequencing artifact. Fewer N-insertions than the approximately 700-donor mean were reportedly shown by an Asian-associated ancestry cluster in a later analysis. Researchers catalogued approximately 170 TCR beta chains as cytomegalovirus-associated.

Sequencing used PBMCs. This chain links TRBV6-5 with TRBJ2-7; 10 bases match TRBD1. This sequence originates from a woman aged 18-29 years in good health and CMV-seronegative. The CDR3 DNA sequence: TGTGCCAGCAGTTACTATAGACAGGGGGCCTCCTACGAGCAGTACTTC. Protein sequence: CASSYYRQGASYEQYF.